This TCR beta chain was found in a study of cytomegalovirus exposure and HLA in healthy donors. Primers: 60 Vbeta forward and 13 Jbeta reverse. Libraries were prepared by immunoSEQ multiplex PCR; TCRdb keeps only in-frame clonotypes and omits some of them. The table lists 25,000 to 35,000 clones. Study-level findings and limits: Among TCR beta chains of equal frequency, HLA-associated ones were more clonally expanded in a later analysis.

A note on this clone: What it binds is unknown.

The receptor comes from a woman in her forties in good health and CMV-seropositive. The sample comprised PBMCs.

In DNA form, the CDR3 reads TGTGCCAGCAGTGCTAGCTACGAGCAGTACTTC. Translation gives CASSASYEQYF. The V gene is TRBV28, the J gene TRBJ2-7; no clear D gene. Germline CDR1 reads MDHEN; CDR2 reads SYDVKM. This CDR3 contains 11 residues. Trimming removed 5 bases from V and 3 bases from J, with 5 bases in between.